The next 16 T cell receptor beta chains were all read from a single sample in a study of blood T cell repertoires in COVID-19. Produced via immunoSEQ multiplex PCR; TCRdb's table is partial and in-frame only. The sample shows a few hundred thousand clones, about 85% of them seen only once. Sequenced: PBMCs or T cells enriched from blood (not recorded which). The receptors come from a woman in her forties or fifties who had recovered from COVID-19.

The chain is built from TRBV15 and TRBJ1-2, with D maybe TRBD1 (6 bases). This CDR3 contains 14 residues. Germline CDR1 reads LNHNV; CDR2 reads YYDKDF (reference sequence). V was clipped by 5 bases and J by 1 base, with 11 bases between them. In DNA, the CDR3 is TGTGCCACCAGCCGGGGGGGCCTTAACTATGGCTACACCTTC. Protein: CATSRGGLNYGYTF.

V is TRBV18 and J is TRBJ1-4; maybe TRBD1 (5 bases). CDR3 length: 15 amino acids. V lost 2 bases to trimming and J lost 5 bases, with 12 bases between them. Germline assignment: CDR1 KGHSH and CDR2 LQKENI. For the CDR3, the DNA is TGTGCCAGCTCACCAAGGGCCAGGGAAAATGAAAAACTGTTTTTT. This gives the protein CASSPRARENEKLFF.

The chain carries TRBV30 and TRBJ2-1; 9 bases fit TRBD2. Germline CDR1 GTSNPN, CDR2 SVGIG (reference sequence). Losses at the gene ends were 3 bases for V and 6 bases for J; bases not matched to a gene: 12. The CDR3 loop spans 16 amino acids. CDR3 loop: CAWRKESGRSGNEQFF. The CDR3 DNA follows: TGTGCCTGGAGGAAAGAAAGCGGGAGGAGCGGCAATGAGCAGTTCTTC.

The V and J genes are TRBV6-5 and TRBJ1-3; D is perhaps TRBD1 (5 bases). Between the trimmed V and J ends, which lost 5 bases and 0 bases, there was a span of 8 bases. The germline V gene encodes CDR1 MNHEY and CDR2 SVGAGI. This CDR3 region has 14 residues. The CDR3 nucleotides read TGTGCCAGCAGTAGGGGTAACTCTGGAAACACCATATATTTT. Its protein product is CASSRGNSGNTIYF.

The CDR3 DNA sequence: TGTGCCAGCAGCCCAGGTGCAGGCTTAGCTAACTATGGCTACACCTTC. Encoded protein: CASSPGAGLANYGYTF. The chain carries TRBV5-6 and TRBJ1-2; D gene unclear. Germline V gene data show CDR1 as SGHDT and CDR2 as YYEEEE. This CDR3 region has 16 residues. Trimming left V 4 bases short and J 0 bases short, with 16 bases between.

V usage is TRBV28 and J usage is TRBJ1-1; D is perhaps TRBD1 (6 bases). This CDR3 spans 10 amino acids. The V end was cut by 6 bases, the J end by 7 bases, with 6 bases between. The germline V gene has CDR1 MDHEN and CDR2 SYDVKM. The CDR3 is CASRGGEAFF. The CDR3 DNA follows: TGTGCCAGCAGAGGGGGTGAAGCTTTCTTT.

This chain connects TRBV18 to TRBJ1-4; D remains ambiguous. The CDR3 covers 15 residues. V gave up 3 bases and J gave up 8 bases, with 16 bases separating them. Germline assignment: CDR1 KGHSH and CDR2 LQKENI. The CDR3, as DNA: TGTGCCAGCTCACCCCTGACGGGGTGGAACGAAAAACTGTTTTTT. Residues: CASSPLTGWNEKLFF.

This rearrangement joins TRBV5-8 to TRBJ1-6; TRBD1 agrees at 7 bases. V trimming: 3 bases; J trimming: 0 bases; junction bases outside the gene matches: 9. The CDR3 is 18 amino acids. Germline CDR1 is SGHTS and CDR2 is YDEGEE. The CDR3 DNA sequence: TGTGCCAGCAGCTCGAACCGGGACAGCCGCTCCTATAATTCACCCCTCCACTTT. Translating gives CASSSNRDSRSYNSPLHF.

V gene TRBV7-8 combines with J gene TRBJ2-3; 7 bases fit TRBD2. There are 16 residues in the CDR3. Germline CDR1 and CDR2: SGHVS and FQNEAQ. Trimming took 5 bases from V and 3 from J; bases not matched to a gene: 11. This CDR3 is CASSRTRLAVTDTQYF. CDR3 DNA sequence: TGTGCCAGCAGCCGTACTCGGCTAGCGGTGACAGATACGCAGTATTTT.

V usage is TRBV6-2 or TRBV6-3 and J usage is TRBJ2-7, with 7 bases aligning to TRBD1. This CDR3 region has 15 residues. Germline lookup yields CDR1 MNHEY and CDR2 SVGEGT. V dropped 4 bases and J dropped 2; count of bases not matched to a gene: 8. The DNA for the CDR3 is TGTGCCAGCAGTTCACAAGGACAGGAAACCTACGAGCAGTACTTC. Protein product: CASSSQGQETYEQYF.

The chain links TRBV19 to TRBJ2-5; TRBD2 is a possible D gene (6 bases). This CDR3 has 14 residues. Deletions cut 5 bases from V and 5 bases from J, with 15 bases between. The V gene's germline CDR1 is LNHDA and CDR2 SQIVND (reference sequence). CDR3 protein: CASSAGTSAETQYF. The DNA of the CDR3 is TGTGCCAGTAGTGCCGGGACTTCCGCGGAGACCCAGTACTTC.

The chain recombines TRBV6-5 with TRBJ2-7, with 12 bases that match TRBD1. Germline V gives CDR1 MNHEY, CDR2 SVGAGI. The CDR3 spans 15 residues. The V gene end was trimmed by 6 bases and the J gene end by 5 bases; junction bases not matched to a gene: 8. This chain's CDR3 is CASRLPGQGAHEQYF. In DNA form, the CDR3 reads TGTGCCAGCAGGCTACCGGGACAGGGGGCTCACGAGCAGTACTTC.

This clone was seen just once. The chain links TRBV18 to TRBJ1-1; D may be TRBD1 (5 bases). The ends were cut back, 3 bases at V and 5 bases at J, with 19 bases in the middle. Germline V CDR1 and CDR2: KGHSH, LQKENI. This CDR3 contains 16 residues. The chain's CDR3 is CASSPERLQVGTEAFF. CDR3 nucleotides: TGTGCCAGCTCACCCGAGCGCCTACAGGTTGGGACTGAAGCTTTCTTT.

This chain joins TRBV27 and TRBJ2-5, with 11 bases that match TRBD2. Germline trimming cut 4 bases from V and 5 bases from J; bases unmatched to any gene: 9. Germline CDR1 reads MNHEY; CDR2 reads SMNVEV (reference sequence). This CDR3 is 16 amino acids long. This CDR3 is CASSSVGLAVRETQYF. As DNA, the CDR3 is TGTGCCAGCAGTTCCGTGGGACTAGCGGTGAGGGAGACCCAGTACTTC.

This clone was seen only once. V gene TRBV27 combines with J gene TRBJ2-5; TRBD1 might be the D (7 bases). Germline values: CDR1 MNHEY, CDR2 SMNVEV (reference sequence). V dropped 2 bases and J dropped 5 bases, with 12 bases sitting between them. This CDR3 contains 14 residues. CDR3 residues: CASSLQGGQETQYF. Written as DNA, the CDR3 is TGTGCCAGCAGTTTACAGGGGGGCCAGGAGACCCAGTACTTC.

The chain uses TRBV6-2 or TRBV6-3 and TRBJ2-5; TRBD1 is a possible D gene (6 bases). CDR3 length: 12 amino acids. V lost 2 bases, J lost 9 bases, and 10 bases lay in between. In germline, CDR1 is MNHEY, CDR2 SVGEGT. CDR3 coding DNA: TGTGCCAGCAGTTACGGGACACAGGCCCAGTACTTC. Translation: CASSYGTQAQYF.